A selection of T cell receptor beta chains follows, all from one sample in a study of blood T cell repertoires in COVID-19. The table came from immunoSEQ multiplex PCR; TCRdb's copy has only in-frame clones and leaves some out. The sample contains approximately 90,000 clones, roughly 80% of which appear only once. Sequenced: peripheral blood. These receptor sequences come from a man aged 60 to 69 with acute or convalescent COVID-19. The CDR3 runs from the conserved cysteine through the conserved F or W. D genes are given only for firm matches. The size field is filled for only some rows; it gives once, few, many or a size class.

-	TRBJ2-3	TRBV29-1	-	CSGGHTIGVNTDTQYF	TGCAGCGGGGGACATACGATAGGGGTAAACACAGATACGCAGTATTTT
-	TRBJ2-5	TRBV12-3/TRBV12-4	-	CASSLAAETQYF	TGTGCCAGCAGTTTAGCTGCGGAGACCCAGTACTTC
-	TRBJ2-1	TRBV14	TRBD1	CASSQGQGSNEQFF	TGTGCCAGCAGCCAGGGACAGGGCAGCAATGAGCAGTTCTTC
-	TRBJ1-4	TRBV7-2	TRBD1	CASSPNTKTGVVEKLFF	TGTGCCAGCAGCCCAAACACCAAAACAGGGGTTGTTGAAAAACTGTTTTTT
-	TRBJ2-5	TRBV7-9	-	CASSLFRAGETQYF	TGTGCCAGCAGCTTATTTCGGGCAGGGGAGACCCAGTACTTC
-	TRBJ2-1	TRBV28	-	CASSFSLASIHNEQFF	TGTGCCAGCAGTTTTAGTCTGGCTAGCATCCACAATGAGCAGTTCTTC
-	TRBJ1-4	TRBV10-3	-	CATQRGVDEKLFF	TGTGCCACCCAGCGGGGGGTCGATGAAAAACTGTTTTTT
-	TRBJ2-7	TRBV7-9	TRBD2	CASSKLAGAYEQYF	TGTGCCAGCAGTAAGTTAGCGGGAGCCTACGAGCAGTACTTC
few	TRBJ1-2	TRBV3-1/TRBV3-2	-	CASSRAANYGYTF	TGTGCCAGCAGCCGTGCGGCTAACTATGGCTACACCTTC
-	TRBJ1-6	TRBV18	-	CASSPKGGNNSPLHF	TGTGCCAGCTCACCAAAGGGAGGAAATAATTCACCCCTCCACTTT
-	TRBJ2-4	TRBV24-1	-	CATSDFGIQYF	TGTGCCACCAGTGATTTCGGCATTCAGTACTTC
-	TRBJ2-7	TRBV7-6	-	CASSLVSGSYEQYF	TGTGCCAGCAGCTTAGTTTCGGGAAGCTACGAGCAGTACTTC
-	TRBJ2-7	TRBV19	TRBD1	CASSRDRGSYEQYF	TGTGCCAGCAGCCGGGACAGGGGCTCCTACGAGCAGTACTTC
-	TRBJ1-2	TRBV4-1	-	CASSQGLGYTF	TGCGCCAGCAGCCAGGGACTTGGCTACACCTTC
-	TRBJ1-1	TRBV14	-	CASSLPTSGYHTEAFF	TGTGCCAGCAGCCTCCCAACATCAGGGTATCACACTGAAGCTTTCTTT
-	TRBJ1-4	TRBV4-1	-	CASSQVKQAFVKLFF	TGCGCCAGCAGCCAAGTAAAACAGGCTTTTGTGAAACTGTTTTTT
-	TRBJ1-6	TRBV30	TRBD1	CAWTLGAGTENNSPLHF	TGTGCCTGGACCCTTGGGGCCGGGACAGAGAATAATTCACCCCTCCACTTT
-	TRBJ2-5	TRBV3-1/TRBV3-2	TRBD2	CASSLSGRGAQETQYF	TGTGCCAGCAGCCTAAGTGGGCGGGGGGCCCAAGAGACCCAGTACTTC
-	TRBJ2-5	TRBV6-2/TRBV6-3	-	CASSYSRQDRETQYF	TGTGCCAGCAGTTACTCAAGGCAGGATAGGGAGACCCAGTACTTC
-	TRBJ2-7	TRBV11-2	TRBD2	CASSFGTSVFYEQYF	TGTGCCAGCAGCTTTGGGACTAGCGTGTTCTACGAGCAGTACTTC
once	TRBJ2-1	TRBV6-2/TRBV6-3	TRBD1	CASSYFRDRAYSYNEQFF	TGTGCCAGCAGTTACTTTAGGGACAGGGCTTACTCCTACAATGAGCAGTTCTTC
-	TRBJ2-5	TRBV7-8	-	CASSAAKRQETQYF	TGTGCCAGCAGCGCCGCAAAGAGACAAGAGACCCAGTACTTC
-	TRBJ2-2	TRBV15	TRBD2	CATSRDRLAGGPQNTGELFF	TGTGCCACCAGCAGAGACCGACTAGCGGGAGGGCCGCAGAACACCGGGGAGCTGTTTTTT
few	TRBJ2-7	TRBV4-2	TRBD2	CASSQTSALEQYF	TGTGCCAGCAGCCAGACTAGCGCTCTCGAGCAGTACTTC
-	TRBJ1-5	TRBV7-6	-	CASSFIPGGDQPQHF	TGTGCCAGCAGCTTCATTCCAGGAGGGGATCAGCCCCAGCATTTT
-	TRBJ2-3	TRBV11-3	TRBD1	CASSFRRTGGGTDTQYF	TGTGCCAGCAGCTTCAGAAGGACAGGGGGCGGCACAGATACGCAGTATTTT
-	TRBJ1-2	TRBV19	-	CASSMRVQANYGYTF	TGTGCCAGTAGTATGAGGGTGCAAGCTAACTATGGCTACACCTTC
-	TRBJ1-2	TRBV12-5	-	CASGLEANYGYTF	TGTGCTAGTGGCCTCGAGGCTAACTATGGCTACACCTTC
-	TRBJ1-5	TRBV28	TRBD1	CASSIEQGVGQPQHF	TGTGCCAGCAGTATCGAACAGGGGGTCGGTCAGCCCCAGCATTTT
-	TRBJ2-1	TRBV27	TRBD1	CASSLSKGQNEQFF	TGTGCCAGCAGTTTATCGAAGGGACAGAATGAGCAGTTCTTC
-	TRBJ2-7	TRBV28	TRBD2	CASSELAGGTYEQYF	TGTGCCAGCAGTGAGCTAGCGGGAGGAACCTACGAGCAGTACTTC
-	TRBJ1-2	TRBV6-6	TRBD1	CASSLQGVNYGYTF	TGTGCCAGCAGTCTACAGGGGGTTAACTATGGCTACACCTTC
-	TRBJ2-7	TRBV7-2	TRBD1	CASSPTGTGYEQYF	TGTGCCAGCAGCCCTACCGGGACAGGCTACGAGCAGTACTTC
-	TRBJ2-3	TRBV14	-	CASSHIGQTSTDTQYF	TGTGCCAGCAGCCATATAGGACAGACAAGCACAGATACGCAGTATTTT
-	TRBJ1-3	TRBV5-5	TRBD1	CASRRQGTSGNTIYF	TGTGCCAGCAGGAGACAGGGCACCTCTGGAAACACCATATATTTT
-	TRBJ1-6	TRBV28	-	CASGGMPNSPLHF	TGTGCCAGCGGGGGCATGCCTAATTCACCCCTCCACTTT
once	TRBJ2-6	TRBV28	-	CASSLPAAGANVLTF	TGTGCCAGCAGTCTACCTGCGGCTGGGGCCAACGTCCTGACTTTC
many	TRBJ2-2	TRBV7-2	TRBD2	CASSPGTSGRDTGELFF	TGTGCCAGCAGCCCTGGGACTAGCGGGAGGGACACCGGGGAGCTGTTTTTT
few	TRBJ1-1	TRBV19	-	CASSITAGKNTEAFF	TGTGCCAGTAGTATAACGGCCGGGAAGAACACTGAAGCTTTCTTT
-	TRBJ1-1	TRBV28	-	CASRQGERGTEAFF	TGTGCCAGCAGACAGGGAGAAAGGGGCACTGAAGCTTTCTTT
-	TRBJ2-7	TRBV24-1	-	CATSGPGSYEQYF	TGTGCCACCAGTGGGCCGGGCTCCTACGAGCAGTACTTC
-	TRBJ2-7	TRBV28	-	CASSPSRAYEQYF	TGTGCCAGCAGTCCGTCCCGAGCCTACGAGCAGTACTTC
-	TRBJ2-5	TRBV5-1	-	CASSLRGLGETQYF	TGCGCCAGCAGCTTGAGGGGGTTGGGAGAGACCCAGTACTTC
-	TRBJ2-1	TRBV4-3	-	CASSQDFVGGIYNEQFF	TGCGCCAGCAGCCAAGATTTTGTGGGAGGCATCTACAATGAGCAGTTCTTC
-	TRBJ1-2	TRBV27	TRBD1	CASGRDSILGYTF	TGTGCCAGCGGCAGGGACAGTATCTTGGGCTACACCTTC
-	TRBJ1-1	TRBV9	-	CASSVQGSTEAFF	TGTGCCAGCAGCGTACAGGGGTCCACTGAAGCTTTCTTT
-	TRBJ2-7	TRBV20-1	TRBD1	CSASTGDEQYF	TGCAGTGCTTCGACAGGGGACGAGCAGTACTTC
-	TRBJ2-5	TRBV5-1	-	CASSPTTQLGGRETQYF	TGCGCCAGCAGCCCAACAACACAGCTGGGGGGGCGAGAGACCCAGTACTTC
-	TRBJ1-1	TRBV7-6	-	CASSLCLSASGRLGNTEAFF	TGTGCCAGCAGCTTATGTCTCTCGGCGTCAGGGCGGTTGGGAAACACTGAAGCTTTCTTT
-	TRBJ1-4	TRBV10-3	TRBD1	CAISQGATNEKLFF	TGTGCCATCAGCCAGGGGGCAACTAATGAAAAACTGTTTTTT
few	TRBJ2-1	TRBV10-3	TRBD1	CAISSNRDSLYNEQFF	TGTGCCATCAGCTCTAACCGGGACAGCTTATACAATGAGCAGTTCTTC
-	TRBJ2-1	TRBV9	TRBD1	CASSVSSRTGESNEQFF	TGTGCCAGCAGCGTTTCTTCTAGGACAGGTGAGAGCAATGAGCAGTTCTTC
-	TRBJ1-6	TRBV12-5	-	CASGPQGYNSPLHF	TGTGCTAGTGGGCCACAGGGCTATAATTCACCCCTCCACTTT
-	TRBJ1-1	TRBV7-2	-	CASRDSPMNTEAFF	TGTGCCAGCAGGGACAGCCCAATGAACACTGAAGCTTTCTTT
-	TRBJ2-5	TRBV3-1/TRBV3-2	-	CASSQRSSLAGWETQYF	TGTGCCAGCAGCCAAAGAAGTAGTCTGGCAGGGTGGGAGACCCAGTACTTC
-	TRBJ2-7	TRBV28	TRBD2	CASNLSGGGGEQYF	TGTGCCAGCAACCTCTCGGGAGGGGGAGGCGAGCAGTACTTC
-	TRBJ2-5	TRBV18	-	CASSPKGETQYF	TGTGCCAGCTCACCCAAGGGGGAGACCCAGTACTTC
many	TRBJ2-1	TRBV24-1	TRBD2	CATSPERESPSSYNEQFF	TGTGCCACCAGTCCGGAGCGGGAGTCCCCCAGCTCCTACAATGAGCAGTTCTTC
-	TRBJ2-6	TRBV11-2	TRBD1	CASRFSRGRPSGANVLTF	TGTGCCAGCAGATTTTCCAGGGGGCGCCCCTCTGGGGCCAACGTCCTGACTTTC
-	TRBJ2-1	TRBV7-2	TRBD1	CASSKADRGREKHYNEQFF	TGTGCCAGCAGCAAGGCGGACAGGGGGCGCGAAAAACATTACAATGAGCAGTTCTTC